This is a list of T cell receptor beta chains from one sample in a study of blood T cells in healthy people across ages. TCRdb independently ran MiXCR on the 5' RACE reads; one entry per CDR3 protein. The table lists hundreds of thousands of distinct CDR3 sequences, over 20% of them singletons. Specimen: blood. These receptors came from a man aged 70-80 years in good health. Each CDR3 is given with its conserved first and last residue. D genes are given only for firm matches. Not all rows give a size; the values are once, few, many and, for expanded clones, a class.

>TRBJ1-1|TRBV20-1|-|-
TGCAGTGCTAGAGCTCGGTACACTGAAGCTTTCTTT
CSARARYTEAFF
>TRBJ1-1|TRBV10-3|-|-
TGTACCATCAGTGGCAGCTTAAACACTGAAGCTTTCTTT
CTISGSLNTEAFF
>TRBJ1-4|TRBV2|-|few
TGTGCCAGCAGTGAAAGCGTGCAGGGCGGTGAAAAACTGTTTTTT
CASSESVQGGEKLFF
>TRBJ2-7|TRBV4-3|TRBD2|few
TGCGCCAGCAGCCAAGGCGGCGGGAGGGCCTACGAGCAGTACTTC
CASSQGGGRAYEQYF
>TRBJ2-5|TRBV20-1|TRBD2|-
TGCAGTGCTTGGAGCGGGGGTGGGACAGAGACCCAGTACTTC
CSAWSGGGTETQYF
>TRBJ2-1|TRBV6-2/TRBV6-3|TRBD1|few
TGTGCCAGCACCCAGAGGGGACAGGGGGCTGGGGAGCAGTTCTTC
CASTQRGQGAGEQFF
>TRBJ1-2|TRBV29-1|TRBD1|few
TGCAGCGTTGATACCCGACAGGGCCATTATGGCTACACCTTC
CSVDTRQGHYGYTF
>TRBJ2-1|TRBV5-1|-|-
TGCGCCAGCAGCTTGTTGGAGGCACCCGAGCAGTTCTTC
CASSLLEAPEQFF
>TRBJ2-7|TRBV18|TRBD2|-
TGTGCCAGCTCATCCTCGGGACTAGCCCCTGGGGAGCAGTACTTC
CASSSSGLAPGEQYF
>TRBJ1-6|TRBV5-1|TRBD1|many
TGCGCCAGCAGCCCTTACCTACAGGGGGCGAGCTCCTATAATTCACCCCTCCACTTT
CASSPYLQGASSYNSPLHF
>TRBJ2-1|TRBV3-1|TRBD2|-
TGTGCCAGCAGCCAGGACACTAGCGGGAGTAACAATGAGCAGTTCTTC
CASSQDTSGSNNEQFF
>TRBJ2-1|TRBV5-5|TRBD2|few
TGTGCCAGCAGCCCTGATACCTCAATAGCGGGCCCCGGCAATGAGCAGTTCTTC
CASSPDTSIAGPGNEQFF
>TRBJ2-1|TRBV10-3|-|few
TGTGCCATCAGTGGGGACTCCGGCTCCTACAATGAGCAGTTCTTC
CAISGDSGSYNEQFF
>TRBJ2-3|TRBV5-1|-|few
TGCGCCAGCAGCTTGGATGGGGATCGGGTCACAGATACGCAGTATTTT
CASSLDGDRVTDTQYF
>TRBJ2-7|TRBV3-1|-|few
TGTGCCAGCAGCCAAGGATCCAAAACCTACGAGCAGTACTTC
CASSQGSKTYEQYF
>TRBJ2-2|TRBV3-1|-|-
TGTGCCAGCAGCCAAGAGAGTGAGGGACATAGTATCACCGGGGAGCTGTTTTTT
CASSQESEGHSITGELFF
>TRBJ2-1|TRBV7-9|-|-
TGTGCCAGCAGCGTCCGAGACAGGCCTTACAATGAGCAGTTCTTC
CASSVRDRPYNEQFF
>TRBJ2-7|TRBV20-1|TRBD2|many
TGCAGTGCTAGAAATCCCCGAACTAGCGGGGCTTTCTACGAGCAGTACTTC
CSARNPRTSGAFYEQYF
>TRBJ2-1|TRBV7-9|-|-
TGTGCCAGCAGCTTAGGGTCGGGGGCTCCGTCTAGCAATGAGCAGTTCTTC
CASSLGSGAPSSNEQFF
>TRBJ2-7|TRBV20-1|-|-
TGCAGTGCTAGAGGAGGACGGAGCTCCTACGAGCAGTACTTC
CSARGGRSSYEQYF
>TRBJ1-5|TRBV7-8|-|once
TGTGCCAGCAGCTTAGGCCAGCTGGGGACTCAGCCCCAGCATTTT
CASSLGQLGTQPQHF
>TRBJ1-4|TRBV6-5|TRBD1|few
TGTGCCAGCAGTTCTACCGGGACAGGGCGAGAAAAACTGTTTTTT
CASSSTGTGREKLFF
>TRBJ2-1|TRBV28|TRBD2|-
TGTGCCAGCAGGGGGACTAGCGGGAAGGTAGATTACAATGAGCAGTTCTTC
CASRGTSGKVDYNEQFF
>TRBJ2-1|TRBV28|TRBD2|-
TGTGCCAGCAGCCATACTAGCGGGGGATACAATGAGCAGTTCTTC
CASSHTSGGYNEQFF
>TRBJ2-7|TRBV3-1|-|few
TGTGCCAGCAGCCAAGATCGGGGATCGCTCCGCGAGCAGTACTTC
CASSQDRGSLREQYF
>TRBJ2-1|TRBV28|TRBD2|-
TGTGCCAGCAGTTTTCCTATAGCGGGAGGGTACCACAATGAGCAGTTCTTC
CASSFPIAGGYHNEQFF
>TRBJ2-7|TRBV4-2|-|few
TGTGCCAGCAGCCAAGATAACGGGCAGAGCTCCTACGAGCAGTACTTC
CASSQDNGQSSYEQYF
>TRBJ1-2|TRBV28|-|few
TGTGCCAGCAGATTAACAGGGTTCTATGGCTACACCTTC
CASRLTGFYGYTF
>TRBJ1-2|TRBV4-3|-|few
TGCGCCAGCAGCCAAAACAGGGATCCCAGCTATGGCTACACCTTC
CASSQNRDPSYGYTF
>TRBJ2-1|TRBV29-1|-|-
TGCAGCGTTGAAGGGGCGGGCTCCTACAATGAGCAGTTCTTC
CSVEGAGSYNEQFF
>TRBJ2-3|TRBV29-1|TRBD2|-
TGCAGCGCTGCGCCGTCCGCGGGAGGAGCAGATGCGCAGTATTTT
CSAAPSAGGADAQYF
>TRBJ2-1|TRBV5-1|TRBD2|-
TGCGCCAGCAGCTTGGATGGACTAGCGGGAGGGGAAAGCTCCTACAATGAGCAGTTCTTC
CASSLDGLAGGESSYNEQFF
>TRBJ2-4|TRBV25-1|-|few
TGTGCCAGCAGGGGGGGACACACTCAGTACTTC
CASRGGHTQYF
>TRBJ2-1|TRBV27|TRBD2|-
TGTGCCAGCAGTTTAGAAGGGACTAGCGGGAGTAAAAATGAGCAGTTCTTC
CASSLEGTSGSKNEQFF
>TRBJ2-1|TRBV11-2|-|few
TGTGCCAGCAGGAGGGACAGTCCCGCGGGGGAGCAGTTCTTC
CASRRDSPAGEQFF
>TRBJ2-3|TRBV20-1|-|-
TGCAGTGCTAGAGCGGGCTTCGAAGGTACAGATACGCAGTATTTT
CSARAGFEGTDTQYF
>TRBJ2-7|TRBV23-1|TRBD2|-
TGCGCCAGCAGTTTTACCACGGCCGGGACTAGCGGAGGGGAGCAGTACTTC
CASSFTTAGTSGGEQYF
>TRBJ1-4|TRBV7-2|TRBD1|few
TGTGCCAGCAGCCGCGGACAGGACAGGGCTAATGAAAAACTGTTTTTT
CASSRGQDRANEKLFF
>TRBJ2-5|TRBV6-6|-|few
TGTGCCAGCACTGGTCTTTTAGAGACCCAGTACTTC
CASTGLLETQYF
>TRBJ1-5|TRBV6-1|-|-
TGTGCCAGCAGTACTGACTTCGGACAGCCCCAGCATTTT
CASSTDFGQPQHF
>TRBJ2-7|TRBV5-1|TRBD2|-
TGCGCCAGCAGCTTGGAAACGGGAGGGTATCCCGAGCAGTACTTC
CASSLETGGYPEQYF
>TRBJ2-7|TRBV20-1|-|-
TGCAGTGCTAGTGCTAAGGGACTTCGAGTCGACTTC
CSASAKGLRVDF